This is a list of T cell receptor beta chains from one sample in a study of blood T cell repertoires in COVID-19. This table comes from immunoSEQ multiplex PCR, and its TCRdb copy is limited to in-frame clones, with some not included. The sample includes around 260,000 clones, about 86% of them seen just once. The sequenced material came from peripheral blood. Receptor source: a person aged 70 to 79 with COVID-19, enrolled during active disease. Both conserved end residues are part of each CDR3. The order of the fields is CDR3 length, D gene, J gene, clone size, V gene, CDR3 DNA, CDR3 protein. D genes are given only for firm matches. A row's size may be missing; if present it is once, few, many or a size class.

15,TRBD2,TRBJ2-3,-,TRBV9,TGTGCCAGCAGCATAGCGGGGGGGCCACAATATACGCAGTATTTT,CASSIAGGPQYTQYF
15,-,TRBJ1-3,-,TRBV19,TGTGCCAGTAGTAAGACGGGATCTCGCGGAAACACCATATATTTT,CASSKTGSRGNTIYF
15,-,TRBJ2-3,-,TRBV5-1,TGCGCCAGCAGCTTGGACGGGTCTAGCACAGATACGCAGTATTTT,CASSLDGSSTDTQYF
14,-,TRBJ2-5,-,TRBV5-1,TGCGCCAGCAGCCCTTCAGGGGACCAAGAGACCCAGTACTTC,CASSPSGDQETQYF
16,TRBD2,TRBJ2-2,-,TRBV5-4,TGTGCCAGCAGCCCGGGGTTGGGGGGGATCACCGGGGAGCTGTTTTTT,CASSPGLGGITGELFF
15,-,TRBJ1-6,-,TRBV18,TGTGCCAGCTCACCACTGCCTAAATATAATTCACCCCTCCACTTT,CASSPLPKYNSPLHF
14,-,TRBJ1-5,-,TRBV28,TGTGCCAGCAGTTTTCGTCTAAGCAATCAGCCCCAGCATTTT,CASSFRLSNQPQHF
13,TRBD1,TRBJ2-3,-,TRBV18,TGTGCCAGCTCATCCGGGACAGAACAAGAGCAGTATTTT,CASSSGTEQEQYF
15,TRBD2,TRBJ2-7,-,TRBV7-6,TGTGCCAGCAGCCCGATCAGCGGGGGGGACTACGAGCAGTACTTC,CASSPISGGDYEQYF
14,TRBD1,TRBJ1-3,-,TRBV28,TGTGCCAGCAGTCCCGGACAGGGCGAGGGCACCATATATTTT,CASSPGQGEGTIYF
15,-,TRBJ1-2,-,TRBV6-5,TGTGCCAGCAGTTACTCAGCAGGGACTAACTATGGCTACACCTTC,CASSYSAGTNYGYTF
15,TRBD1,TRBJ1-2,-,TRBV15,TGTGCCACCAGCAGACAAACCCGGGACAGAGATGGCTACACCTTC,CATSRQTRDRDGYTF
14,-,TRBJ2-7,once,TRBV6-2/TRBV6-3,TGTGCCAGCAGTTTGTTGGGCTCATCCTACGAGCAGTACTTC,CASSLLGSSYEQYF
14,-,TRBJ1-1,-,TRBV6-1,TGTGCCAGCAGTGAGTCCTTATCGAACACTGAAGCTTTCTTT,CASSESLSNTEAFF
14,-,TRBJ1-2,-,TRBV29-1,TGCAGCGTTGATCCAGGGGTACTGGGTCCTGGCTACACCTTC,CSVDPGVLGPGYTF
13,-,TRBJ2-7,-,TRBV28,TGTGCCAGCAGTACTACTGATTTAGGAAAGCAGTACTTC,CASSTTDLGKQYF
15,TRBD2,TRBJ2-2,-,TRBV28,TGTGCCAGCAGATCACTAGCGGGACGGGCTGGGGAGCTGTTTTTT,CASRSLAGRAGELFF
16,TRBD2,TRBJ2-5,-,TRBV27,TGTGCCAGCAGCGTCTTGCCCGGGACTACCCAAGAGACCCAGTACTTC,CASSVLPGTTQETQYF
17,-,TRBJ1-4,-,TRBV6-2/TRBV6-3,TGTGCCAGCAGCCCTGCATGGGGGGGACTACTTAATGAAAAACTGTTTTTT,CASSPAWGGLLNEKLFF
13,TRBD1,TRBJ2-3,-,TRBV7-3,TGTGCCAGCAGCCCAGGGGGCTCAGATACGCAGTATTTT,CASSPGGSDTQYF
15,-,TRBJ1-4,-,TRBV9,TGTGCCAGCAGCGCCCAAGAACAGATTAATGAAAAACTGTTTTTT,CASSAQEQINEKLFF